These 23 T cell receptor beta chains were all obtained from the same sample, sequenced in a study of regulatory T cells in long-lasting Graves disease. Combining iRepertoire HTBI primers with Arm-PCR of CDR3 regions, the authors built TCR beta libraries. TCRdb reanalysed the multiplex PCR reads using MiXCR and keeps one entry per CDR3 protein. The repertoire holds 350,000 to 500,000 distinct CDR3 sequences, with 16% as singletons. Specified time point: newly diagnosed GD, antithyroid drugs for less than 3 months. With RNA extracted from PBMCs as input, the TCR library was made. These same records also appear under a second study, on T cells in Graves' hyperthyroidism and ophthalmopathy.

The sequenced sample was peripheral blood mononuclear cells (PBMCs), obtained at new diagnosis, from a patient treated with antithyroid drugs. The receptors were sampled from a woman between 18 and 29 years old with Graves disease.

The rearrangement joins TRBV6-5 to TRBJ2-7; D gene uncertain. The V and J ends lost 2 bases and 2 bases respectively, with 10 bases between them. CDR3 length: 14 amino acids. Germline V gene data show CDR1 as MNHEY and CDR2 as SVGAGI. CDR3 protein: CASSYGASAYEQYF. DNA for the CDR3: TGTGCCAGCAGTTACGGTGCCTCTGCCTACGAGCAGTACTTC.

Ten or more counts support this clonotype. J is TRBJ2-7 and V is TRBV20-1, with TRBD2 matching 11 bases. The germline gives CDR1 DFQATT, CDR2 SNEGSKA (reference sequence). The CDR3 runs 13 residues. Trimming cost V 7 bases and J 2 bases; bases outside gene matches: 4. This CDR3 reads CSGVAGGTYEQYF. The CDR3, as DNA: TGCAGTGGCGTAGCGGGAGGGACCTACGAGCAGTACTTC.

The chain recombines TRBV6-2 or TRBV6-3 with TRBJ2-5, with 7 bases matching TRBD2. Germline CDR1 and CDR2: MNHEY and SVGEGT. The CDR3 runs 17 residues. J lost 0 bases, V lost 2 bases, and 9 bases had no gene match. DNA of the CDR3: TGTGCCAGCAGTTACGGACCGGGACTACATAACCAAGAGACCCAGTACTTC. Translating gives CASSYGPGLHNQETQYF.

This clonotype was observed a few times. The chain carries TRBV5-6 and TRBJ2-1; D is ambiguous. Germline CDR1 reads SGHDT; CDR2 reads YYEEEE. Trimming took off 0 bases at V and 1 base at J, with 8 bases between the two ends. This CDR3 comprises 15 residues. The CDR3 sequence: CASSLVQESYNEQFF. The CDR3 nucleotides read TGTGCCAGCAGCTTGGTTCAGGAGTCCTACAATGAGCAGTTCTTC.

This clonotype occurred many times. The V gene is TRBV28, the J gene TRBJ2-1, with unresolved D. The CDR3 is 13 residues long. In germline, CDR1 is MDHEN, CDR2 SYDVKM. The V end lost 6 bases, the J end lost 2 bases, and 8 bases lay between the germline ends. DNA of the CDR3: TGTGCCAGCAGCTCACTAACCTACAATGAGCAGTTCTTC. Its protein product is CASSSLTYNEQFF.

This clonotype was detected ten times or more. This chain links TRBV5-6 with TRBJ2-7; 7 bases agree with TRBD1. CDR3 length equals 16 residues. The germline V gene encodes CDR1 SGHDT and CDR2 YYEEEE. J lost 6 bases, V lost 5 bases, and 17 bases had no gene match. CDR3 sequence: CASSSIATGQSIEQYF. CDR3 in DNA: TGTGCCAGCAGTTCGATCGCTACGGGACAGTCCATCGAGCAGTACTTC.

In its sample, this clonotype was seen once. A clone one base away is much larger, so this may be a read error. The rearrangement links TRBV6-1 to TRBJ2-2, with a possible D match to TRBD2 (7 bases). The V gene lost 6 bases and the J gene lost 7 bases, with 18 bases spanning the gap. Germline values: CDR1 MNHNS, CDR2 SASEGT. The CDR3 length is 15 residues. CDR3 nucleotide sequence: TGTGCCAGCAGAACAAACGGGGGGCTGAGCGGGGAGCTGTTTTTT. This sequence encodes CASRTNGGLSGELFF.

This clonotype was seen ten or more times. The chain employs TRBV27 and TRBJ2-7, with TRBD2 matching over 9 bases. This CDR3 is 14 amino acids long. The V gene's germline CDR1 is MNHEY and CDR2 SMNVEV (reference sequence). Trimming removed 8 bases from V and 3 bases from J; junction bases left unmatched: 8. CDR3 region: CASSEREARYEQYF. In DNA form, the CDR3 reads TGTGCCAGCTCCGAGCGGGAGGCACGCTACGAGCAGTACTTC.

This clonotype was observed many times. This rearrangement joins TRBV7-9 to TRBJ2-7; D is unresolved. The CDR3 length is 15 residues. V shed 0 bases and J shed 3 bases, with 12 bases lying between them. The germline V gene has CDR1 SEHNR and CDR2 FQNEAQ (reference sequence). In nucleotides, the CDR3 is TGTGCCAGCAGCTTAGCGGCTAGTAATTACTACGAGCAGTACTTC. It encodes CASSLAASNYYEQYF.

This clonotype has a single count. This could be a read error, since a much larger clone is one nucleotide away. This chain connects TRBV5-1 to TRBJ2-7; possibly TRBD2 for D (5 bases). Germline assignment: CDR1 SGHRS and CDR2 YFSETQ. This CDR3 contains 15 residues. CDR3 coding DNA: TGCGCCAACAGCTTCCGGGGATCCCAAACCTACGAGCAGTACTTC. Protein product: CANSFRGSQTYEQYF.

This clonotype was counted ten times or more. In nucleotides, the CDR3 is TGCAGTGCTAGAGACGAGACAGGGGTTGACACTGAAGCTTTCTTT. It specifies CSARDETGVDTEAFF. The V gene is TRBV20-1, the J gene TRBJ1-1; 8 bases map to TRBD1. CDR3 size: 15 residues. From germline, CDR1 is DFQATT and CDR2 SNEGSKA (reference sequence). The J segment lost 3 bases and the V segment lost 0 bases, leaving 6 bases of the junction unmatched.

The chain employs TRBV10-1 and TRBJ2-3, with D possibly TRBD1 on 5 matching bases. The CDR3 totals 13 residues. CDR1 is WNHNN and CDR2 is SYGVQD in the germline V gene (reference sequence). Trimming took off 0 bases at V and 11 bases at J, with 12 bases between the two ends. The CDR3 region has the DNA TGCGCCAGCAGTGAGTCGAACCAGGGAAGGCAGTATTTT. This sequence encodes CASSESNQGRQYF.

There are a few counts of this clonotype. The gene calls are TRBV6-4 and TRBJ2-2; 9 nucleotides align to TRBD1. V lost 4 bases to trimming and J lost 6 bases; unmatched junction nucleotides: 3. CDR1 MRHNA and CDR2 SNTAGT come from the germline V gene. The CDR3 is made up of 14 amino acids. CDR3 protein: CASSAWTGAGELFF. DNA of the CDR3: TGTGCCAGCAGTGCGTGGACAGGGGCCGGGGAGCTGTTTTTT.

With respect to this clonotype: This likely comes from a read error, as the CDR3 has no conserved phenylalanine or tryptophan at its end. This chain uses TRBV24-1 with TRBJ2-1; D gene uncertain. V gave up 2 bases and J gave up 0 bases, with 10 bases separating them. The length of the CDR3 is 16 residues. Germline CDR1 KGHDR, CDR2 SFDVKD. CDR3 sequence reads: CATSDSWRSSYNEQFL. In nucleotides, the CDR3 is TGTGCCACCAGTGATTCATGGCGAAGCTCCTACAATGAGCAGTTCCTC.

This clonotype was recorded at least ten times. V and J are TRBV28 and TRBJ2-7; 7 positions match TRBD1. Germline V gene sequence: CDR1 MDHEN, CDR2 SYDVKM. The CDR3 is made up of 14 amino acids. With V trimmed by 9 bases and J by 3 bases, 11 bases remained unmatched. The CDR3 nucleotides are TGTGCCAGTTCTTCCGGGACAGAAGTCTACGAGCAGTACTTC. It translates to CASSSGTEVYEQYF.

The rearrangement joins TRBV20-1 to TRBJ2-5, with D possibly being TRBD1 (5 bases). The CDR3 consists of 12 residues. Trimming pared 4 bases from V and 9 bases from J, leaving 15 bases between. The germline V gene has CDR1 DFQATT and CDR2 SNEGSKA (reference sequence). The DNA of the CDR3 is TGCAGTGCTAAACAGGCCCAAGGGGCCCAGTACTTC. Residues: CSAKQAQGAQYF.

This clonotype has a count of ten or more. The chain carries TRBV7-2 and TRBJ2-3; 8 bases map to TRBD2. This CDR3 spans 16 amino acids. V was clipped by 5 bases and J by 8 bases; unmatched bases: 15. CDR1 is SGHTA and CDR2 is FQGNSA in the germline V gene. The CDR3 spells CASSTTGTSAQGTQYF. The CDR3 nucleotides are TGTGCCAGCAGCACCACCGGGACTAGTGCCCAGGGTACGCAGTATTTT.

This clonotype was counted many times. The J gene is TRBJ1-5, the V gene TRBV28; a weak D match, TRBD1 (5 bases). Germline CDR1 MDHEN, CDR2 SYDVKM. V lost 2 bases, J lost 0 bases, and 20 bases lay in between. The length of the CDR3 is 19 residues. The DNA for the CDR3 is TGTGCCAGCAGTTTAGGCCCCGGGCAGGGTCCTTATAGCAATCAGCCCCAGCATTTT. This encodes CASSLGPGQGPYSNQPQHF.

The CDR3 DNA sequence: TGTGCCAGCTCCCACGACAGGGGCGCTGAAGCTTTCTTT. Translating gives CASSHDRGAEAFF. The V call is TRBV18, the J call TRBJ1-1; the match to TRBD1 covers 8 bases. The CDR3 runs to 13 residues. The germline V gene has CDR1 KGHSH and CDR2 LQKENI. Trimming removed 6 bases from V and 6 bases from J; junction bases left unmatched: 6.

This clonotype was observed a handful of times. The chain joins TRBV6-2 or TRBV6-3 to TRBJ2-3, with 7 bases fitting TRBD1. Germline values: CDR1 MNHEY, CDR2 SVGEGT. This CDR3 comprises 17 residues. J was trimmed by 1 base and V by 6 bases; bases with no gene match: 13. The CDR3 nucleotides read TGTGCCAGCAGAGAGACAGGGATCATAGCTGGCACAGATACGCAGTATTTT. Its translation is CASRETGIIAGTDTQYF.

This clonotype was seen many times. The V call is TRBV12-3 or TRBV12-4, the J call TRBJ1-5, with 9 nucleotides matching TRBD1. The trim removed 4 bases at V and 7 bases at J, leaving 8 bases unmatched. The CDR3 loop spans 15 amino acids. The CDR3 DNA follows: TGTGCCAGCAGTTCCCAGGACAGGGGCAGCCAGCCCCAGCATTTT. It codes for CASSSQDRGSQPQHF.

A few counts support this clonotype. The V and J genes are TRBV7-8 and TRBJ1-5, with 8 bases identical to TRBD1. Germline lookup yields CDR1 SGHVS and CDR2 FQNEAQ. Losses at the gene ends were 5 bases for V and 4 bases for J; bases not matched to a gene: 4. The CDR3 has 14 amino acids. CDR3: CASSHGQGNQPQHF. CDR3 DNA: TGTGCCAGCAGCCATGGACAGGGAAATCAGCCCCAGCATTTT.

This clonotype was seen ten or more times. V is TRBV6-5 and J is TRBJ2-1; 8 nucleotides agree with TRBD2. The CDR3 totals 17 residues. The trim removed 0 bases at V and 6 bases at J, leaving 10 bases unmatched. The germline V gene encodes CDR1 MNHEY and CDR2 SVGAGI. In DNA, the CDR3 is TGTGCCAGCAGTTACTCGTGGCGCGGGAGGTGGGGCAATGAGCAGTTCTTC. This sequence encodes CASSYSWRGRWGNEQFF.